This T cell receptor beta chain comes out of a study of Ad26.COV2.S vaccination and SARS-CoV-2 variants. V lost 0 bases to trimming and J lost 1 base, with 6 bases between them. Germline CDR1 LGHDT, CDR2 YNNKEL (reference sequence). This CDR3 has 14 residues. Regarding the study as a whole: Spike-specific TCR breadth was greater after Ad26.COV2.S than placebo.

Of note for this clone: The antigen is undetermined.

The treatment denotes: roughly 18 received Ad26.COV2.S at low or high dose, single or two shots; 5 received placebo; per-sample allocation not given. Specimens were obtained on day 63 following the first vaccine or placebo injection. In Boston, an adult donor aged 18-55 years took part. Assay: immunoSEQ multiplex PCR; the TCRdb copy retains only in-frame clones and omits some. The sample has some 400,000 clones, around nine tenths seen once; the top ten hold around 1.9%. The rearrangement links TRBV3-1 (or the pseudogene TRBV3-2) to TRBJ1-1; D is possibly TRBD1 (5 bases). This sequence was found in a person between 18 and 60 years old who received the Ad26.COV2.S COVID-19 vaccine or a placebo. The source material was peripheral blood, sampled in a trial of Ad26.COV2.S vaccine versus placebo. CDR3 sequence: CASSQDRANTEAFF. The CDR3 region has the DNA TGTGCCAGCAGCCAAGACAGGGCGAACACTGAAGCTTTCTTT.